What follows are 13 T cell receptor beta chains derived from one specimen sequenced in a study of T-cell reconstitution after alpha-beta-depleted transplantation in children. Preparation of the TCRbeta library involved a method that used unique molecular identifiers. TCRdb re-derived calls from the PCR reads in MiXCR, one entry per CDR3 protein. Of some 290,000 distinct CDR3 sequences listed, roughly 21% were seen once; the top ten hold about 10%. The sample in question was PBMCs, mostly from graft donor cells, obtained 180 days after TCRalphabeta/CD19-depleted stem cell transplant. The receptors were sampled from a male patient younger than 18 who had a stem cell transplant for acute lymphoblastic leukemia, so the T cells may come from the graft donor.

This clonotype was counted ten times or more. J is TRBJ2-3 and V is TRBV15; no reliable D call. CDR1 LNHNV and CDR2 YYDKDF come from the germline V gene (reference sequence). The CDR3 consists of 12 residues. The V end lost 1 base, the J end lost 4 bases, and 3 bases lay between the germline ends. Written as DNA, the CDR3 is TGTGCCACCAGCAGAGGTCCAGATACGCAGTATTTT. Protein: CATSRGPDTQYF.

This clonotype was seen a handful of times. V is TRBV4-1 and J is TRBJ2-1, with D possibly being TRBD1 (5 bases). The length of the CDR3 is 11 residues. CDR1 MGHRA and CDR2 YSYEKL come from the germline V gene. The V and J ends lost 3 bases and 9 bases respectively, with 6 bases between them. CDR3: CASSHRGEQFF. CDR3 bases: TGCGCCAGCAGCCATAGGGGTGAGCAGTTCTTC.

Regarding this clonotype: This could be a read error, since a much larger clone is one nucleotide away. V and J are TRBV6-2 or TRBV6-3 and TRBJ2-3, with D hard to call. CDR3 length: 11 residues. Trimming pared 2 bases from V and 4 bases from J, leaving 1 base between. Germline lookup yields CDR1 MNHEY and CDR2 SVGEGT. In nucleotides, the CDR3 is TGTGCCAGCAGTTACGCAGATACGCAGTATTTT. Its protein product is CASSYADTQYF.

The V call is TRBV30, the J call TRBJ2-2, with TRBD2 identical over 11 bases. With 3 bases clipped from V and 4 bases from J, the junction kept 4 bases outside the gene matches. Germline CDR1 reads GTSNPN; CDR2 reads SVGIG (reference sequence). The CDR3 is made up of 15 amino acids. The CDR3 DNA sequence: TGTGCCTGGAGCCGACTAGCGGGGTCCACCGGGGAGCTGTTTTTT. It is translated as CAWSRLAGSTGELFF.

This clonotype was recorded a few times. This chain connects TRBV18 to TRBJ1-3; D uncertain. The CDR3 has 15 amino acids. V lost 2 bases and J lost 0, with 8 bases in between. Germline V gene lookup returns CDR1 KGHSH and CDR2 LQKENI. The chain's CDR3 is CASSPAVFSGNTIYF. The CDR3, as DNA: TGTGCCAGCTCACCAGCAGTTTTCTCTGGAAACACCATATATTTT.

This clonotype was observed a few times. CDR3 nucleotides: TGTGCCAGCAGCTTAACCGGGACTAGCGGAGCTCGGAATGAGCAGTTCTTC. It encodes CASSLTGTSGARNEQFF. The chain employs TRBV7-3 and TRBJ2-1; 11 positions match TRBD2. Germline CDR1 is SGHTA and CDR2 is FQGTGA. Trimming took 0 bases from V and 7 from J; bases not matched to a gene: 8. The CDR3 is 17 residues long.

In its sample, this clonotype was seen a few times. The rearrangement links TRBV5-5 to TRBJ2-7; weak D call: TRBD1 (5 bases). Looked up from germline, CDR1 is SGHKS and CDR2 is YYEKEE (reference sequence). V gave up 1 base and J gave up 0 bases, with 20 bases separating them. The length of the CDR3 is 18 residues. The CDR3 loop is CASSLPRQGPQSSYEQYF. The CDR3 nucleotides are TGTGCCAGCAGCTTGCCTCGTCAGGGCCCCCAGAGCTCCTACGAGCAGTACTTC.

V is TRBV6-5 and J is TRBJ1-1, with 8 positions matching TRBD1. This CDR3 region has 14 residues. V shed 4 bases, J shed 5 bases, and the junction held 6 bases outside the gene matches. CDR1 MNHEY and CDR2 SVGAGI come from the germline V gene. The CDR3 nucleotides are TGTGCCAGCAGTTCGGCAGGGGGCTGGACTGAAGCTTTCTTT. It encodes CASSSAGGWTEAFF.

There are a few counts of this clonotype. The chain recombines TRBV29-1 with TRBJ2-1; 8 nucleotides align to TRBD1. The CDR3 consists of 13 residues. V trimming: 3 bases; J trimming: 4 bases; junction bases outside the gene matches: 2. Germline V gene sequence: CDR1 SQVTM, CDR2 ANQGSEA. Here the CDR3 reads CSVETGAYNEQFF. The DNA of the CDR3 is TGCAGCGTTGAGACAGGGGCTTACAATGAGCAGTTCTTC.

The chain joins TRBV7-9 to TRBJ1-1; D unclear. The CDR3 runs to 10 residues. Germline V gives CDR1 SEHNR, CDR2 FQNEAQ (reference sequence). V lost 3 bases, J lost 7 bases, and 3 bases lay in between. The CDR3, as DNA: TGTGCCAGCAGCTTCAGTGAAGCTTTCTTT. This sequence encodes CASSFSEAFF.

V gene TRBV5-1 combines with J gene TRBJ2-5; 8 bases map to TRBD2. The CDR3 length is 14 residues. Germline V lookup: CDR1 SGHRS, CDR2 YFSETQ. V lost 5 bases, J lost 5 bases, and 8 bases stayed unmatched. DNA for the CDR3: TGCGCCAGCAGGGTACGAGCGGGAGTGGAGACCCAGTACTTC. It yields the protein CASRVRAGVETQYF.

The rearrangement joins TRBV5-1 to TRBJ2-3, with 7 bases identical to TRBD2. J was trimmed by 7 bases and V by 4 bases; bases with no gene match: 12. There are 15 residues in the CDR3. Germline V gene data show CDR1 as SGHRS and CDR2 as YFSETQ. CDR3 in DNA: TGCGCCAGCAGCGGGGGGGACTCCCCTTTTAATACGCAGTATTTT. This sequence encodes CASSGGDSPFNTQYF. The full variable domain, its missing parts supplied by reference TRBV5-1 and TRBJ2-3, is KAGVTQTPRYLIKTRGQQVTLSCSPISGHRSVSWYQQTPGQGLQFLFEYFSETQRNKGNFPGRFSGRQFSNSRSEMNVSTLELGDSALYLCASSGGDSPFNTQYFGPGTRLTVL.

This sequence joins TRBV27 and TRBJ2-5, with 7 positions matching TRBD2. From germline, CDR1 is MNHEY and CDR2 SMNVEV (reference sequence). The junction had 17 bases not matched to a gene; V was cut back by 5 bases and J by 2 bases. This CDR3 is 18 amino acids long. CDR3 coding DNA: TGTGCCAGCAGTGCCCTAGCGGCAGTCCCTCCTCAACAAGAGACCCAGTACTTC. Its protein product is CASSALAAVPPQQETQYF.